This TCR beta chain was identified in a study of T-cell reconstitution after alpha-beta-depleted transplantation in children. As it was prepared, the TCRbeta library received unique molecular identifiers. TCRdb re-called the PCR reads through MiXCR, storing one row per CDR3 protein. The sample records 95,000 to 120,000 distinct CDR3 sequences, roughly 6.1% being singletons. This clonotype was detected ten times or more. This CDR3 has 14 amino acids. The V end was cut by 6 bases, the J end by 3 bases, with 12 bases between. Germline assignment: CDR1 MDHEN and CDR2 SYDVKM. The chain uses TRBV28 and TRBJ1-5, with D hard to call. Source: PBMCs, mostly from graft donor cells, taken 360 days after TCRalphabeta/CD19-depleted stem cell transplant. This clonotype was sampled from a male patient under 10 years old who had a stem cell transplant for acute lymphoblastic leukemia, so the T cells may come from the graft donor. CDR3 sequence reads: CASSPGHLNQPQHF. The CDR3 DNA reads as TGTGCCAGCAGCCCCGGGCACCTCAATCAGCCCCAGCATTTT. Full variable domain (missing parts from reference TRBV28 and TRBJ1-5): DVKVTQSSRYLVKRTGEKVFLECVQDMDHENMFWYRQDPGLGLRLIYFSYDVKMKEKGDIPEGYSVSREKKERFSLILESASTNQTSMYLCASSPGHLNQPQHFGDGTRLSIL.